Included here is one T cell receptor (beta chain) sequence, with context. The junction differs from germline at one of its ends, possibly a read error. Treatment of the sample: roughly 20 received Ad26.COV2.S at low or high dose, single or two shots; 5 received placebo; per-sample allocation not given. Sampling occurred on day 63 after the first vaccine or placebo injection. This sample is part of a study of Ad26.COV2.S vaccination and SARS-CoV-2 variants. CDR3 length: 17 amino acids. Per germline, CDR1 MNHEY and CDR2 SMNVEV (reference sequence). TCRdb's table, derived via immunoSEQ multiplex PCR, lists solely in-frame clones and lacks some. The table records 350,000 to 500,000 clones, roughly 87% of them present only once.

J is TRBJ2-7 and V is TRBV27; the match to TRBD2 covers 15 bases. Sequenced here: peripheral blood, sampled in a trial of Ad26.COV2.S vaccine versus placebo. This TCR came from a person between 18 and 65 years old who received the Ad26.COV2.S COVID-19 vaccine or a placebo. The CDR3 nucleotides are TGTGCCAGCAGTCCCCGGACTAGCGGGAGGGCCTCCCACGAGCAGTACTTC. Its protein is CASSPRTSGRASHEQYF.